Included here is one T cell receptor (beta chain) sequence, with context. Antigen: not known. With 60 Vbeta and 13 Jbeta primers, the PCR was carried out. Assay: immunoSEQ multiplex PCR; the TCRdb copy retains only in-frame clones and omits some. Seen here are 150,000 to 200,000 clones, around 82% observed once, and the top ten hold about 0.25%. Germline V gene data show CDR1 as SQVTM and CDR2 as ANQGSEA. Trimming cost V 5 bases and J 4 bases; bases outside gene matches: 9. The CDR3 runs to 14 residues. The data were obtained in a study of cytomegalovirus exposure and HLA in healthy donors. Study-wide results and caveats: In a later analysis, DRB1 alleles had the most associated TCRs; HLA-C alleles the fewest. Researchers reported from a later analysis that most CMV-associated TCR beta chains appeared HLA-restricted. Reports indicated that the classifier achieved high specificity and sensitivity in diagnosing cytomegalovirus status. The study listed under 200 cytomegalovirus-associated TCR beta chains.

Sequenced input: PBMCs. The chain recombines TRBV29-1 with TRBJ1-1, with 8 bases identical to TRBD1. This receptor was taken from a boy between 10 and 17 years old in good health and CMV-seronegative. Written as DNA, the CDR3 is TGCAGCGTTAGGTGGACAGGGTCCGGCACTGAAGCTTTCTTT. It specifies CSVRWTGSGTEAFF.